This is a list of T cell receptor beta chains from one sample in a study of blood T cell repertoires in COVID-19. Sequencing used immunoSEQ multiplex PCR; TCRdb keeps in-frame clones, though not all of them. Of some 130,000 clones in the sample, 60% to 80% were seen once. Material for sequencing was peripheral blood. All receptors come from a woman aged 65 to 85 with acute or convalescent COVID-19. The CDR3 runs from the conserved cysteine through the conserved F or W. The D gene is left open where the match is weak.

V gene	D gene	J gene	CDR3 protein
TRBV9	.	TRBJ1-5	CASSVEGGNQPQHF
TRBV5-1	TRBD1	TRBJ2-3	CASSLGDRGWSTDTQYF
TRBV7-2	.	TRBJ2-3	CASSAAFRTDTQYF
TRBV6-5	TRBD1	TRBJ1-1	CASSETGRTEAFF
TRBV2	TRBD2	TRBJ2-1	CASSRLSGDRSREQFF
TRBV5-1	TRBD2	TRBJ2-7	CASSLASSGRNNYYEQYF
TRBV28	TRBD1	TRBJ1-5	CASSRDSFSDQPQHF
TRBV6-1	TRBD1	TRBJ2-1	CASSELPFPGQGNNEQFF
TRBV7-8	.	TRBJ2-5	CASSLSGSKETQYF
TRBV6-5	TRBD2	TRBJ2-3	CASSPGGGDTQYF
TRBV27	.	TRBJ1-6	CASSSLQGRYNSPLHF
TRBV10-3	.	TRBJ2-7	CAISEAGTAEGEQYF
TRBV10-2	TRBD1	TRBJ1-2	CASSRQGGRDGYTF
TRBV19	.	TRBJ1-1	CASSIFREAFF
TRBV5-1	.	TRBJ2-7	CASSSQPSDEQYF
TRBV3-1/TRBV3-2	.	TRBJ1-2	CASSQQGTGYTF
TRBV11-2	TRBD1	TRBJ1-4	CASSPGQGLKKLFF
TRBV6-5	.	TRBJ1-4	CASSHSRGGEKLFF
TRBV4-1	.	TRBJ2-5	CASSQAWADGSLETQYF
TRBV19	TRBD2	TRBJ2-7	CASSPRLAGRYEQYF
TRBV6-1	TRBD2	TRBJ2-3	CASSGGGLVSTDTQYF
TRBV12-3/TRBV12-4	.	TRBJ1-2	CASSSDRYGYTF
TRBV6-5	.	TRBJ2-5	CASNSMGGQETQYF
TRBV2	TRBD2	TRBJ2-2	CASRRTSGSSGELFF
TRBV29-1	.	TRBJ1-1	CSASPAYGTEAFF
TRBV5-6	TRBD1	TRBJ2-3	CASRDRADTQYF
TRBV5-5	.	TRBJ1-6	CASSTRQTGNNSPLHF
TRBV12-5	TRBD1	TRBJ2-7	CASGGPLDEQYF
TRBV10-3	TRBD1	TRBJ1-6	CAIRTGEGSSPLHF
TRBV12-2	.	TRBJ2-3	CASRLAVNRSAPPDTQYF